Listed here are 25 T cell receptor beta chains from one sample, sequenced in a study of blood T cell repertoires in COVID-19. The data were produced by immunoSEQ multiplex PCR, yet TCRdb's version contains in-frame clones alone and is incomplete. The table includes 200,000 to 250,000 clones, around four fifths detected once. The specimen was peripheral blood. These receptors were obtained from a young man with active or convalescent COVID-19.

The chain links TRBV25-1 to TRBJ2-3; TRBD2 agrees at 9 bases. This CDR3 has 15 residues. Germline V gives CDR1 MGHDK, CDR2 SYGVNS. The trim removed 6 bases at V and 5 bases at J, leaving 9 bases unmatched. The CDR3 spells CASREAGGPIDTQYF. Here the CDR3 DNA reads TGTGCCAGCAGAGAGGCGGGGGGGCCGATAGATACGCAGTATTTT.

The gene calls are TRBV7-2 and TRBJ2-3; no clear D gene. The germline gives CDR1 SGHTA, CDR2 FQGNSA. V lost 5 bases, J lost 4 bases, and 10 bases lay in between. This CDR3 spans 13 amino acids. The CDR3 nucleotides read TGTGCCAGCAGCCCTATAGTGTCAGATACGCAGTATTTT. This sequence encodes CASSPIVSDTQYF.

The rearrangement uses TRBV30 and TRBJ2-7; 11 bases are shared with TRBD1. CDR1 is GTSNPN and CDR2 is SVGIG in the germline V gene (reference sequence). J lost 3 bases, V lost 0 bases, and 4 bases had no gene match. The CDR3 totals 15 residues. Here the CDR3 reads CAWSVGGTGGYEQYF. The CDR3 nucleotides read TGTGCCTGGAGTGTAGGCGGGACAGGGGGCTACGAGCAGTACTTC.

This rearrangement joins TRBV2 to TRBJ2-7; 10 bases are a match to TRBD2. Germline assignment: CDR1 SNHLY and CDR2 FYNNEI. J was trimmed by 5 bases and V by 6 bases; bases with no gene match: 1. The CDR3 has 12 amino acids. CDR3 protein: CASRGLAHEQYF. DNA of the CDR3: TGTGCCAGCAGGGGACTAGCGCACGAGCAGTACTTC.

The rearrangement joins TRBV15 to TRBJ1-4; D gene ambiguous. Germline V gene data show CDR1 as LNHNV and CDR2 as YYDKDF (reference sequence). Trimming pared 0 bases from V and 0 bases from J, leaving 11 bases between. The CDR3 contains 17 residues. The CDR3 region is CATSRDPAAATNEKLFF. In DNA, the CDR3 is TGTGCCACCAGCAGAGATCCGGCGGCTGCAACTAATGAAAAACTGTTTTTT.

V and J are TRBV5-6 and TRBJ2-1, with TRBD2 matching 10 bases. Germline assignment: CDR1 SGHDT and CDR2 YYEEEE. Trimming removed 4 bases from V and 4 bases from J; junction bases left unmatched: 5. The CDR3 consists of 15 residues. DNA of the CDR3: TGTGCCAGCAGCCTCAGCGGGAGGGTTTACAATGAGCAGTTCTTC. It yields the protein CASSLSGRVYNEQFF.

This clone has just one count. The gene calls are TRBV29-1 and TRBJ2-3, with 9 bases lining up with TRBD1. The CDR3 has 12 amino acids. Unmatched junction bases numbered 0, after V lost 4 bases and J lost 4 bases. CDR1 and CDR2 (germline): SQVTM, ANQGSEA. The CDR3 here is CSVGTGADTQYF. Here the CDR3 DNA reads TGCAGCGTTGGGACAGGGGCAGATACGCAGTATTTT.

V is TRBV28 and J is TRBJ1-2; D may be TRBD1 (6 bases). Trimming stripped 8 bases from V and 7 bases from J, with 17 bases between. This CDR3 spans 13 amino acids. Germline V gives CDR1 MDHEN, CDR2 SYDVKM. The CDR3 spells CASHRRGAGGYTF. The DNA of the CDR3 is TGTGCCAGCCACCGGCGGGGGGCAGGTGGCTACACCTTC.

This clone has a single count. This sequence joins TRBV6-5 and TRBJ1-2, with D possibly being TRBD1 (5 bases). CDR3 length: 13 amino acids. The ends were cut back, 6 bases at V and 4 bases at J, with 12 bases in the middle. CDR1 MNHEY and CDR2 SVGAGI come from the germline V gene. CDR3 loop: CASSRGTGYGYTF. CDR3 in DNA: TGTGCCAGCAGCCGCGGGACCGGCTATGGCTACACCTTC.

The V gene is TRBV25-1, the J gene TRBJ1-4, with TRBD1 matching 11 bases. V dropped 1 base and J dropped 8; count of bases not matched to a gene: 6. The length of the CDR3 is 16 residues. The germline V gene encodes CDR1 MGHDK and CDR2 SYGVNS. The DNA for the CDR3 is TGTGCCAGCAGTGAATGGGGGACAGGGGGTAGGGAAAAACTGTTTTTT. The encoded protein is CASSEWGTGGREKLFF.

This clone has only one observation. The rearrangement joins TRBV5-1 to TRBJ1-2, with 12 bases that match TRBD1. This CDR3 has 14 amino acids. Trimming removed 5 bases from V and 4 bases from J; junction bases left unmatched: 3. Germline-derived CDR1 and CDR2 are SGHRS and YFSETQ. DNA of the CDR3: TGCGCCAGCAGAAGGGACAGGGGGCCCTATGGCTACACCTTC. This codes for CASRRDRGPYGYTF. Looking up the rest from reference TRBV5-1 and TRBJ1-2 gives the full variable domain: KAGVTQTPRYLIKTRGQQVTLSCSPISGHRSVSWYQQTPGQGLQFLFEYFSETQRNKGNFPGRFSGRQFSNSRSEMNVSTLELGDSALYLCASRRDRGPYGYTFGSGTRLTVV.

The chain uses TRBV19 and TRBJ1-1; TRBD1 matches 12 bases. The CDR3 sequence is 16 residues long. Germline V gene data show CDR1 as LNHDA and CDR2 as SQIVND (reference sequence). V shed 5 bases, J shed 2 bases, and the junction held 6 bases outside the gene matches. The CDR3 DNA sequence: TGTGCCAGTAGTGGGGGACAGGGGGCTTTTAACACTGAAGCTTTCTTT. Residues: CASSGGQGAFNTEAFF. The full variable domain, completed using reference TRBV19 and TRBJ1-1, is DGGITQSPKYLFRKEGQNVTLSCEQNLNHDAMYWYRQDPGQGLRLIYYSQIVNDFQKGDIAEGYSVSREKKESFPLTVTSAQKNPTAFYLCASSGGQGAFNTEAFFGQGTRLTVV.

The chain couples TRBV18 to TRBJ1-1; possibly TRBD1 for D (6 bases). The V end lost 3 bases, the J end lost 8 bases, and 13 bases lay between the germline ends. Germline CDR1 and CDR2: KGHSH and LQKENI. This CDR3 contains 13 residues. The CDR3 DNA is TGTGCCAGCTCACCGATACAGGGAGGGGAAGCTTTCTTT. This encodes CASSPIQGGEAFF.

The CDR3 DNA is TGTGCCAGCAGTTTAAACAGGGTGAACACTGAAGCTTTCTTT. This gives the protein CASSLNRVNTEAFF. The rearrangement joins TRBV28 to TRBJ1-1; maybe TRBD1 (6 bases). The V end was cut by 2 bases, the J end by 0 bases, with 7 bases between. The germline gives CDR1 MDHEN, CDR2 SYDVKM. This CDR3 comprises 14 residues.

CDR3 DNA sequence: TGTGCCAGCAGCTTGGACAGGGGGGTAGGTGGCTACACCTTC. Encoded protein: CASSLDRGVGGYTF. The V gene is TRBV5-6, the J gene TRBJ1-2; 8 bases match TRBD1. The CDR3 spans 14 residues. The V gene's germline CDR1 is SGHDT and CDR2 YYEEEE. V shed 0 bases, J shed 7 bases, and the junction held 5 bases outside the gene matches. The complete variable domain, with remaining parts taken from reference TRBV5-6 and TRBJ1-2, reads DAGVTQSPTHLIKTRGQQVTLRCSPKSGHDTVSWYQQALGQGPQFIFQYYEEEERQRGNFPDRFSGHQFPNYSSELNVNALLLGDSALYLCASSLDRGVGGYTFGSGTRLTVV.

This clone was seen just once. CDR3 nucleotide sequence: TGTGCCAGTAGTCCCGAGGACGGGGACACCATATATTTT. This codes for CASSPEDGDTIYF. V usage is TRBV19 and J usage is TRBJ1-3; D ambiguous. Trimming pared 5 bases from V and 8 bases from J, leaving 13 bases between. The CDR3 has 13 amino acids. Germline V CDR1 and CDR2: LNHDA, SQIVND (reference sequence).

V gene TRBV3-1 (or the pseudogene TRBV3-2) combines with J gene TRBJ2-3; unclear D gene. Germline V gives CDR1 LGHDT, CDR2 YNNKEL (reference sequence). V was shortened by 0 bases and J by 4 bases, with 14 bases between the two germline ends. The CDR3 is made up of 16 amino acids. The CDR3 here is CASSQEVTVSADTQYF. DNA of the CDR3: TGTGCCAGCAGCCAAGAGGTCACGGTGTCTGCAGATACGCAGTATTTT.

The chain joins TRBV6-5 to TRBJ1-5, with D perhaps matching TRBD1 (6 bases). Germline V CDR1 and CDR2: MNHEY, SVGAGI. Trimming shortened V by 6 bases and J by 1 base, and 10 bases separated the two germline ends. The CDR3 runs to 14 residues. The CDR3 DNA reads TGTGCCAGCAGCCGTGGACAGAGCAATCAGCCCCAGCATTTT. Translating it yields CASSRGQSNQPQHF.

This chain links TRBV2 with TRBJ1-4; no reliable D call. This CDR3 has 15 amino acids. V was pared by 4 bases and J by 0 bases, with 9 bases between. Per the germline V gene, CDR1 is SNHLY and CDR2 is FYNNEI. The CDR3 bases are TGTGCCAGCAGTGTCGCCGGGACAACTAATGAAAAACTGTTTTTT. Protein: CASSVAGTTNEKLFF.

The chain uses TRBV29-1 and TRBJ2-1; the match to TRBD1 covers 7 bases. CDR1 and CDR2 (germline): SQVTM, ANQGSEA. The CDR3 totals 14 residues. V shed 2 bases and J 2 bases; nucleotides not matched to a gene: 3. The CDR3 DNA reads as TGCAGCGTTGAAAACAGGGGACCCTACAATGAGCAGTTCTTC. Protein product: CSVENRGPYNEQFF.

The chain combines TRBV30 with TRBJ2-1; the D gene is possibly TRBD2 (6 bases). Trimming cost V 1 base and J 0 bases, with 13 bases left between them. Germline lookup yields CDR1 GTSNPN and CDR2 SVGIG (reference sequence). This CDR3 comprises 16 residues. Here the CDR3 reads CAWSGGIFSSYNEQFF. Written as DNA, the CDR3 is TGTGCCTGGAGTGGCGGGATTTTTAGCTCCTACAATGAGCAGTTCTTC.

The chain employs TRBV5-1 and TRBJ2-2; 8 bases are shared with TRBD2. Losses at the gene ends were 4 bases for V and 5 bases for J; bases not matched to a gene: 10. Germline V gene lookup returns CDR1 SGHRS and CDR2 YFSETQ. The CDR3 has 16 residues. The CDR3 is CASSGGTSRLTGELFF. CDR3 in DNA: TGCGCCAGCAGCGGGGGGACTAGTCGGTTGACCGGGGAGCTGTTTTTT.

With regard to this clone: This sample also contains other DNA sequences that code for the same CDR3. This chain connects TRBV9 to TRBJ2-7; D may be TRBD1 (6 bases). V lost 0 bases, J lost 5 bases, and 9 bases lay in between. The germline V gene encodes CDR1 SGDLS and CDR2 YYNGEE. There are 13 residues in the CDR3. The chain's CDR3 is CASSVVPGDEQYF. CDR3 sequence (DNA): TGTGCCAGCAGCGTAGTGCCAGGGGACGAGCAGTACTTC.

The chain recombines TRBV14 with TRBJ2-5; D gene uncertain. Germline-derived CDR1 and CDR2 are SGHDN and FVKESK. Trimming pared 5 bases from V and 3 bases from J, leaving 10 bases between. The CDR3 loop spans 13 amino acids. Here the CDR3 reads CASSALQEETQYF. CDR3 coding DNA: TGTGCCAGCAGCGCCCTCCAGGAAGAGACCCAGTACTTC.

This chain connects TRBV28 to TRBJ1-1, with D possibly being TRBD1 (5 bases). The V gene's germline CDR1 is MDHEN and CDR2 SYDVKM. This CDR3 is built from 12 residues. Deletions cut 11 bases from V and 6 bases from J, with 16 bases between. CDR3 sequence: CAVGPLTAEAFF. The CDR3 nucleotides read TGTGCCGTAGGCCCCCTGACAGCTGAAGCTTTCTTT.